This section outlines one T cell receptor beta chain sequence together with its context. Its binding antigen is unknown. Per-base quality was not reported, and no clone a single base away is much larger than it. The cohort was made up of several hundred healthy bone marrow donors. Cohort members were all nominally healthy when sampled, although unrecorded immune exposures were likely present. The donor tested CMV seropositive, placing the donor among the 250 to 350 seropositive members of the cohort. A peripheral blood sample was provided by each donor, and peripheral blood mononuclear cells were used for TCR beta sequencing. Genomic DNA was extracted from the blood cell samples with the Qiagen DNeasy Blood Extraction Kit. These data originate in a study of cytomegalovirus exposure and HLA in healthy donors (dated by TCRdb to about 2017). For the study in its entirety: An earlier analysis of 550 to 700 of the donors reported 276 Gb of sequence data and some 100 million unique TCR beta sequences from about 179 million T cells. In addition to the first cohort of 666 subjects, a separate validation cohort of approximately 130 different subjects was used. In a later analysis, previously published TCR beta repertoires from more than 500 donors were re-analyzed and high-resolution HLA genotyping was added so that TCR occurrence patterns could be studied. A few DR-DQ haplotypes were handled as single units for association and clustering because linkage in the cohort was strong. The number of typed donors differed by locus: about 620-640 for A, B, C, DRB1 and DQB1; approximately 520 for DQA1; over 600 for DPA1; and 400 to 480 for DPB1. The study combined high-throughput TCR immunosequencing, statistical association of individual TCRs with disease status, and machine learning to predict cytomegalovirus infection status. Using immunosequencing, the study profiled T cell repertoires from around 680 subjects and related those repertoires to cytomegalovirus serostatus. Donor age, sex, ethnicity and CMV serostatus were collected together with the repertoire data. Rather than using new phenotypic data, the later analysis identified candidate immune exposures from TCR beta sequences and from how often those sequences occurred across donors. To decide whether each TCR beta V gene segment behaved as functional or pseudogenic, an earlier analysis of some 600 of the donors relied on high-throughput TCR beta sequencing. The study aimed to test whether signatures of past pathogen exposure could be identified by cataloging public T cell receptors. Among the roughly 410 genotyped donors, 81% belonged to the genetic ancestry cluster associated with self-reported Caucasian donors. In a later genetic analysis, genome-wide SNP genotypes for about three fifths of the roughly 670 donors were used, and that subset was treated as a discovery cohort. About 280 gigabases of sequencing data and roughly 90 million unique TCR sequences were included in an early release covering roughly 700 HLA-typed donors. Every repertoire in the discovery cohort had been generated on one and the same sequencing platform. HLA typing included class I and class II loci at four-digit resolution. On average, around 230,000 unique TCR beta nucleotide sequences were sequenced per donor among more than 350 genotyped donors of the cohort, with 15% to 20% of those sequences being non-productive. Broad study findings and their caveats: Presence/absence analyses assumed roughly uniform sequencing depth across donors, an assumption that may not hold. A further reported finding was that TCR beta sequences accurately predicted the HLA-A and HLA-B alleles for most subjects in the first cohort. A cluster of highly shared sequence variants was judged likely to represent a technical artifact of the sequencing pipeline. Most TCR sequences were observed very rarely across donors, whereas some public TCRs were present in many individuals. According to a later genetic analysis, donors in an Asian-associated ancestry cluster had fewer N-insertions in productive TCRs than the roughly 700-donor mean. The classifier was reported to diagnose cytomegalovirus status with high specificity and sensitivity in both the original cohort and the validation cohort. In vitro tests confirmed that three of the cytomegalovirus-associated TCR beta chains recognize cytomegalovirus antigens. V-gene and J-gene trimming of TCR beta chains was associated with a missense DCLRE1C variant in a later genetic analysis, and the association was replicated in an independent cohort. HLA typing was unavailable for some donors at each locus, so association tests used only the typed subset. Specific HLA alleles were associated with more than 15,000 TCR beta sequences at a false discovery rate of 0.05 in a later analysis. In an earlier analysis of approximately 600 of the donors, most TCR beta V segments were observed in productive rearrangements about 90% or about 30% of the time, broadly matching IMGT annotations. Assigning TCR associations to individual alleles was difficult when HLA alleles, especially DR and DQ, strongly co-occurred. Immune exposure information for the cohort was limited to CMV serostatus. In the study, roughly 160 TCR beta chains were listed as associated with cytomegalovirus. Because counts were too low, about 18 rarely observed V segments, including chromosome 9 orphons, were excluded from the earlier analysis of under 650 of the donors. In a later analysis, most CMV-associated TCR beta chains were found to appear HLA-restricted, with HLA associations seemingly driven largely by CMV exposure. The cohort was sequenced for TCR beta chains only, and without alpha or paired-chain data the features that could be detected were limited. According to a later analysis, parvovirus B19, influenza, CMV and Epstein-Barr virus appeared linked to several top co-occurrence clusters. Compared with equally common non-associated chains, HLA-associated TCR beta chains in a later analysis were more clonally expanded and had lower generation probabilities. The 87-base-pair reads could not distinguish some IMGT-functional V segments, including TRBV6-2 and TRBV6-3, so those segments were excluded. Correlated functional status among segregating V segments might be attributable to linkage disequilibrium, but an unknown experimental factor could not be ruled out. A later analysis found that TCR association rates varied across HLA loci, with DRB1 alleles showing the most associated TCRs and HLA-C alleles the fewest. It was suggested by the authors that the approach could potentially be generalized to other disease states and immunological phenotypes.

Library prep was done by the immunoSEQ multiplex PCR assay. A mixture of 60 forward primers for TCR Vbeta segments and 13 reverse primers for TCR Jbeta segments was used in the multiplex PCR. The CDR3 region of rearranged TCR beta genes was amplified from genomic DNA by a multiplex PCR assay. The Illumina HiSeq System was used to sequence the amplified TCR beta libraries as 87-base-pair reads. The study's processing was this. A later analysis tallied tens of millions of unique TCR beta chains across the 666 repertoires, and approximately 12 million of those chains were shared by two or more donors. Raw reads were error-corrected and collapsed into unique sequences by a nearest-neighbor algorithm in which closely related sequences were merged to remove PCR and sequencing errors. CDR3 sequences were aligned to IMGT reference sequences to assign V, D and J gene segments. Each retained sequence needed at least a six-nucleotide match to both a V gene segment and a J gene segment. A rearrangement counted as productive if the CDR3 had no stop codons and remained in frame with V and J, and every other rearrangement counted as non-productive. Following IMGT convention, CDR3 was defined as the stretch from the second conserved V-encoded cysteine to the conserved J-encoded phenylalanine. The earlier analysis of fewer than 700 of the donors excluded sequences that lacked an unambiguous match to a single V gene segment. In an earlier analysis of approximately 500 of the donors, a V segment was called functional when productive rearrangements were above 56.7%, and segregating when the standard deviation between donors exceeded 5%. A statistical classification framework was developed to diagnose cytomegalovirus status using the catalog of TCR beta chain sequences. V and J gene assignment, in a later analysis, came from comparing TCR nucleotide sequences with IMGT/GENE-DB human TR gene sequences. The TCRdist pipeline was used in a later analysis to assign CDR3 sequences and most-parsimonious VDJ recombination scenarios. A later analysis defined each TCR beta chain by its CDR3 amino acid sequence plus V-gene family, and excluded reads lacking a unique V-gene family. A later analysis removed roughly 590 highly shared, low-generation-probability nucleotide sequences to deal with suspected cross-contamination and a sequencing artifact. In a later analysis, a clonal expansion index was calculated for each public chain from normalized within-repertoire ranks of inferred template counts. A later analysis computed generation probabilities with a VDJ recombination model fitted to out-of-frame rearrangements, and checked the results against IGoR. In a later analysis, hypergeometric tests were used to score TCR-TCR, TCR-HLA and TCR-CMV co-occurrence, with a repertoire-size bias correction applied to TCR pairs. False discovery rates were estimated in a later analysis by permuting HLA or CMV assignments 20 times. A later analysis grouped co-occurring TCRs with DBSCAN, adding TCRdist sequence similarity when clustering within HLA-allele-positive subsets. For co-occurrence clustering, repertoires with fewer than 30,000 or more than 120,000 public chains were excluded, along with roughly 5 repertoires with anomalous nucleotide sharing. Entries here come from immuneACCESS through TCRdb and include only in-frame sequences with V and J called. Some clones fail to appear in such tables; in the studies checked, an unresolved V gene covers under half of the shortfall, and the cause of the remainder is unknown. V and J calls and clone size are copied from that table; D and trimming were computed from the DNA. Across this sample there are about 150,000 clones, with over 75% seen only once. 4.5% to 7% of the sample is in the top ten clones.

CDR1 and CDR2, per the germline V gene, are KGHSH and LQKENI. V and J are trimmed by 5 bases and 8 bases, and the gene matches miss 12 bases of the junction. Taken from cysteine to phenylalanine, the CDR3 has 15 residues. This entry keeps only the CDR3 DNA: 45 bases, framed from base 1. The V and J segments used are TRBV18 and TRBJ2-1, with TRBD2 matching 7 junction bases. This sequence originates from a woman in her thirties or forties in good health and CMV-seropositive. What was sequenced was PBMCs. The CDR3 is CASSSGAGDLDEQFF. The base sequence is TGTGCCAGCTCAAGTGGCGCGGGAGATCTCGATGAGCAGTTCTTC.